This T cell receptor beta chain was observed in a study of shared clonotypes between healthy human individuals. Across the study: Donors had three CD4 naive, three CD4 memory, two CD8 naive and one CD8 memory plate apiece.

The CDR3 is made up of 15 amino acids. V lost 5 bases and J lost 5, with 18 bases in between. Germline lookup yields CDR1 SGHTA and CDR2 FQGNSA. Sequencing was at deep level. Splitting of each subset's genomic DNA was done evenly across several immunoSEQ plates. Template for every sorted-subset replicate PCR totaled roughly 200 ng DNA, 25,000 to 35,000 T cell genomes. Profiled with immunoSEQ multiplex PCR; TCRdb holds only in-frame clones, not every one. The sample gives some 2.4 million clones, over 85% of which show up once; around 0.37% is in the top ten. V and J are TRBV7-2 and TRBJ2-5; tentatively, D is TRBD2 (5 bases). The sequenced sample was naive CD4+ T cells from PBMCs. The subset here: CD45RA+ positively selected. This TCR came from a man in his late teens or twenties in good health. Some clones in this sample may be carry-over from other donors' samples. Here the CDR3 DNA reads TGTGCCAGCAGCCGGCCCAGCGGCCGTGCGGAGACCCAGTACTTC. This codes for CASSRPSGRAETQYF.